This T cell receptor (beta chain) was captured by sequencing in a study of control samples from healthy donors and cancer patients (dated by TCRdb to between 2020 and 2021). To note about this clone: Its specific antigen is unknown. One base away there is no much larger clone; base qualities are not given.

The library was prepared using the immunoSEQ multiplex PCR assay. What TCRdb holds here is the immuneACCESS table cut down to in-frame rearrangements. Part of the clones is not present; checked against another copy, under half of the missing clones reflect an unresolved V gene, and the others are unexplained. A total of about 160,000 clones appear in this sample, around 90% of them only once. The ten largest clones take up 12% of the sample. This TCR was sampled from a young man in good health. Sequencing input: blood.

CDR3 loop: CSVPVLGEQFF. The sequence in DNA is TGCAGCGTCCCAGTTTTAGGGGAGCAGTTCTTC. The chain employs TRBV29-1 and TRBJ2-1, with the D segment identity uncertain. The germline V gene yields SQVTM for CDR1 and ANQGSEA for CDR2. Its CDR3 holds 11 amino acids, cysteine through phenylalanine. Left in the record is the CDR3 DNA by itself, 33 bases read in frame from the first base. V is clipped by 6 bases and J by 10 bases, and the sequence between their germline boundaries is 13 bases long.